This T cell receptor beta chain was obtained from a study of T cells in Graves' hyperthyroidism and ophthalmopathy. This clonotype has only a few counts. The germline V and J ends were trimmed by 6 bases and 7 bases, with 16 bases remaining between them. The CDR3 extends over 14 amino acids. Looked up from germline, CDR1 is MNHEY and CDR2 is SMNVEV (reference sequence). Amplification targeted TCR beta CDR3 regions from RNA transcripts. RT-PCR in the first round (using the HTBI primer set) targeted the TCR CDR3. TCRdb analysed the multiplex PCR reads with MiXCR anew, one entry per CDR3 protein. The sample has roughly 380,000 distinct CDR3 sequences; about 15% are singletons.

The receptor was derived from a woman aged 55-69 years with Graves' hyperthyroidism. The sample taken for sequencing was blood. The chain recombines TRBV27 with TRBJ1-5; D may be TRBD1 (6 bases). CDR3 protein: CASRIGGIGQPQHF. The CDR3 DNA is TGTGCCAGCAGGATAGGGGGGATTGGCCAGCCCCAGCATTTT.